This paragraph covers one T cell receptor beta chain sequence. Its antigen is unidentified. The data stem from a study of Ad26.COV2.S vaccination and SARS-CoV-2 variants. Study findings and constraints: Researchers cautioned that TCR breadth and depth analyses may have underestimated total T cell responses.

V shed 0 bases and J 8 bases; nucleotides not matched to a gene: 6. This CDR3 comprises 16 residues. Germline CDR1 reads SGHDN; CDR2 reads FVKESK. The treatment here: 19 received Ad26.COV2.S at low or high dose, single or two shots; about 5 received placebo; per-sample allocation not given. Sampling was performed 63 days after the first vaccine or placebo injection. Produced via immunoSEQ multiplex PCR; TCRdb's table is partial and in-frame only. Here the sample spans 290,000 or so clones, about 87% being singletons. This material consisted of peripheral blood, taken in a trial of Ad26.COV2.S vaccine versus placebo. The clonotype originates from a person aged 18 to 59 who received the Ad26.COV2.S COVID-19 vaccine or a placebo. The rearrangement uses TRBV14 and TRBJ1-6, with TRBD1 matching over 8 bases. CDR3 nucleotides: TGTGCCAGCAGCCAAGATCTCCGGACAGGGTATTCACCCCTCCACTTT. Translation gives CASSQDLRTGYSPLHF.